Listed below are T cell receptor beta chains from one sample, sequenced in a study of tumor and adjacent non-tumor tissue in lung cancer. TCRdb reanalysed the multiplex PCR reads using MiXCR and keeps one entry per CDR3 protein. Here the sample spans about 98,000 distinct CDR3 sequences, 75% to 85% being singletons. The specimen sequenced was distant non-tumor lung tissue. These receptors were taken from a man in his fifties or sixties with small cell lung cancer. CDR3s include the opening cysteine and the closing phenylalanine or tryptophan. Fields, in order: D gene, J gene, clone size, V gene, CDR3 DNA, CDR3 protein. A D gene is named only where the DNA matches it firmly. Size tells how often a clone was seen (once, few, many) or the class of an expanded clone, and some rows leave it out.

-	TRBJ1-2	-	TRBV29-1	TGCAGCGCCAGGGACTCCAACCATGGCCACACCTTC	CSARDSNHGHTF
TRBD2	TRBJ2-1	-	TRBV10-3	TGTGCCATCAGTGAGTCCGGGACTAGAGGGGTGCATGCGCTCTTC	CAISESGTRGVHALF
-	TRBJ2-2	once	TRBV4-1	TGCGCCAACAGCCACTCTACACTTGACCTGTTGTTT	CANSHSTLDLLF
TRBD2	TRBJ2-1	-	TRBV11-3	TGTGCCGGCAGCTTAGATGGGGTGGGACTAGCGGGAGGAGGTGTGCAGTTCTTC	CAGSLDGVGLAGGGVQFF
-	TRBJ2-7	-	TRBV4-1	TGCGCCAGCAGCCAGGACGGGGCCCCAGGCTACGAACAGTACTTC	CASSQDGAPGYEQYF
-	TRBJ2-5	once	TRBV11-2	TGTGCCAGCAGCCCGCCGACCGCGACTAGGGAAGCACAAGAGACCCAGTACTTC	CASSPPTATREAQETQYF
-	TRBJ2-2	-	TRBV6-5	TGTGGCAGAACAGGAATATCGAACACCGGGGAGCTGTTTTTT	CGRTGISNTGELFF
-	TRBJ2-3	-	TRBV11-2	TGTGCCAACAGCTCCGGAGGGATTGCGGTACATATGCAGTATTTT	CANSSGGIAVHMQYF
-	TRBJ1-1	-	TRBV11-2	TGTGCCAGCAGCTTAGGCCCCGGGGAGAACATTAAAGCTTTCTTT	CASSLGPGENIKAFF
TRBD2	TRBJ2-3	-	TRBV5-1	TGTGCCAGCAGCTTCGGACTAGCGGGCCGCACAGATACGCGGTATTTT	CASSFGLAGRTDTRYF
TRBD1	TRBJ1-1	-	TRBV6-6	TGTGCCAGCAGCACAGGGGGGACTACTGAAGCTTTCTTT	CASSTGGTTEAFF
-	TRBJ2-5	-	TRBV6-2/TRBV6-3	TGTGCCAGCAGTTACGCCGGGGACTCAGAGACCCAGTATTTC	CASSYAGDSETQYF
-	TRBJ2-2	-	TRBV4-1	TGCGCCAGCAGCAGCAGGGGGGCCTATGACGTGGAGCTGTTTTTT	CASSSRGAYDVELFF
-	TRBJ2-7	-	TRBV6-6	TGTGCCAGCAGTCCGGGATGTGATGAGCAGTACTTC	CASSPGCDEQYF
-	TRBJ2-1	-	TRBV12-3/TRBV12-4	TGTGTCAGCAGTTTGGCCGGGAGCGTTAATGAGCAGTTCTTC	CVSSLAGSVNEQFF
-	TRBJ1-4	-	TRBV20-1	TGCAGTGCTAGAGAGACAGACGATAAACTGTTTTTT	CSARETDDKLFF
TRBD2	TRBJ2-2	-	TRBV4-1	TGCGCCAGCAGCTCACGGACTAGCGGGACGGACACCGGGGAGTTGTTTTTT	CASSSRTSGTDTGELFF
-	TRBJ1-3	-	TRBV6-1	TGTGCCAGCAGGGGTACGGGAGTGTCTATGCCAGGAAACACCATATATTTT	CASRGTGVSMPGNTIYF
-	TRBJ1-5	-	TRBV6-5	TGTGCCAGCAGTTACTTCCAGTATAGCAATCAGCCCCATCATTTT	CASSYFQYSNQPHHF
-	TRBJ2-3	-	TRBV11-2	TGTACCGGCAGCTCCGGAGGGATTGCGGGACATACACAGTATTTT	CTGSSGGIAGHTQYF
-	TRBJ2-2	-	TRBV11-3	TGTGCCAGCAGCTTAGGGACCTCTTCAGGAGGGGAACTGTTTTTT	CASSLGTSSGGELFF
-	TRBJ2-1	-	TRBV6-1	TGTGCCAGCATCTTTAACGGGTGTATGAATGGGCAGTTCTTC	CASIFNGCMNGQFF
-	TRBJ2-2	-	TRBV4-2	TGTGCCAAAAGCCAAGATCTGAGGGCAAACACCGGGGAGCTGTTTTTC	CAKSQDLRANTGELFF